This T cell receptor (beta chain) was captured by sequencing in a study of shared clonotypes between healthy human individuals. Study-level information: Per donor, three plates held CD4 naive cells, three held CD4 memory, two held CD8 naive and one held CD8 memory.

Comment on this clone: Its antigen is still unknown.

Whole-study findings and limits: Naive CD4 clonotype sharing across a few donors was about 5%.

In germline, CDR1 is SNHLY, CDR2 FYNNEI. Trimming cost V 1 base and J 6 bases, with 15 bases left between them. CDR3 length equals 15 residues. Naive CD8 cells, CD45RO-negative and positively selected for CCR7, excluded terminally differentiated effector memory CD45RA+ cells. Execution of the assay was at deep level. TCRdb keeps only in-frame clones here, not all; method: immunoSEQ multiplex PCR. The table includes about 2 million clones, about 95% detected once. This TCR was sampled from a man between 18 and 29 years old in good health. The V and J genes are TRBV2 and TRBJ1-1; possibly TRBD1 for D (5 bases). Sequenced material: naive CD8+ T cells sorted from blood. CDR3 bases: TGTGCCAGCAGTGAAGGCCCGGGGGGTCCCGCTGAAGCTTTCTTT. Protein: CASSEGPGGPAEAFF.